This passage covers 21 T cell receptor beta chains from one sample sequenced in a study of beta chain features in type 1 diabetes. Points from the study as a whole: People with Type 1 diabetes carried modestly yet significantly shorter TCRB CDR3s in all four CD4+ subsets.

What these receptors recognize is not known. Reverse transcription of all isolated RNA meant that expressed TCRB transcripts were sequenced. Sequenced by immunoSEQ multiplex PCR; TCRdb stores in-frame clones only, minus some. The data contain about 140,000 clones, about 13% of them singletons. The source material was central memory CD4+ T cells from blood. These receptors were obtained from a man aged 18 to 30 with type 1 diabetes.

This clone has a handful of counts. This rearrangement joins TRBV30 to TRBJ1-6; the D is unclear. V lost 3 bases and J lost 9, with 15 bases in between. The V gene's germline CDR1 is GTSNPN and CDR2 SVGIG (reference sequence). The length of the CDR3 is 14 residues. Written as DNA, the CDR3 is TGTGCCTGGAGAGGAGGGCAAGGTGTTTCACCCCTCCACTTT. Its translation: CAWRGGQGVSPLHF. The full variable domain, rest sourced from reference TRBV30 and TRBJ1-6, is SQTIHQWPATLVQPVGSPLSLECTVEGTSNPNLYWYRQAAGRGLQLLFYSVGIGQISSEVPQNLSASRPQDRQFILSSKKLLLSDSGFYLCAWRGGQGVSPLHFGNGTRLTVT.

A few counts support this clone. V and J are TRBV5-1 and TRBJ2-5; D gene unclear. Per the germline V gene, CDR1 is SGHRS and CDR2 is YFSETQ. The CDR3 runs to 13 residues. V was cut by 1 base and J by 1 base, with 5 bases left in between. CDR3 in amino acids: CASSLTPQETQYF. The CDR3 DNA reads TGCGCCAGCAGCTTGACCCCCCAAGAGACCCAGTACTTC.

CDR3: CASSHLPIGGRWYEQYF. For the CDR3, the DNA is TGTGCCAGCAGTCACTTACCTATAGGAGGCAGATGGTACGAGCAGTACTTC. The V call is TRBV27, the J call TRBJ2-7, with D perhaps matching TRBD2 (5 bases). Germline V CDR1 and CDR2: MNHEY, SMNVEV (reference sequence). The CDR3 is 17 residues long. V dropped 5 bases and J dropped 4 bases, with 24 bases sitting between them.

This rearrangement joins TRBV5-1 to TRBJ2-1; possibly TRBD1 for D (6 bases). CDR1 is SGHRS and CDR2 is YFSETQ in the germline V gene. V lost 1 base to trimming and J lost 3 bases, with 14 bases between them. The CDR3 loop spans 16 amino acids. CDR3 sequence (DNA): TGCGCCAGCAGCTTGATCGAGCAGGGGAACTACAATGAGCAGTTCTTC. This sequence encodes CASSLIEQGNYNEQFF.

This clone appeared a few times. The chain uses TRBV18 and TRBJ1-5; no reliable D call. The CDR3 length is 13 residues. The V gene lost 3 bases and the J gene lost 14 bases, with 17 bases spanning the gap. Germline loops: CDR1 KGHSH, CDR2 LQKENI. The CDR3: CASSPLRAKQEHF. The CDR3 coding sequence is TGTGCCAGCTCACCCCTGAGAGCCAAGCAGGAGCATTTT.

Many counts were recorded for this clone. Distinct nucleotide sequences in the sample also encode this CDR3. V usage is TRBV6-5 and J usage is TRBJ1-1; no reliable D call. This CDR3 contains 13 residues. V gave up 5 bases and J gave up 1 base, with 8 bases separating them. The germline V gene has CDR1 MNHEY and CDR2 SVGAGI. CDR3: CASSLVQNTEAFF. The CDR3 DNA sequence: TGTGCCAGCAGTCTGGTCCAGAACACTGAAGCTTTCTTT.

In this sample, this clone turned up many times. The sample carries other DNA sequences with the same CDR3. The genes are TRBV18 and TRBJ2-5; D uncertain. This CDR3 has 12 residues. Germline V gene sequence: CDR1 KGHSH, CDR2 LQKENI. V was clipped by 3 bases and J by 5 bases, with 7 bases between them. The CDR3: CASSPRRETQYF. In DNA form, the CDR3 reads TGTGCCAGCTCACCTCGTAGGGAGACCCAGTACTTC.

The chain recombines TRBV19 with TRBJ2-3; TRBD2 is a possible D gene (6 bases). The germline gives CDR1 LNHDA, CDR2 SQIVND (reference sequence). This CDR3 has 18 residues. V lost 3 bases to trimming and J lost 4 bases, with 23 bases between them. The CDR3 here is CASSIGARRVGEADTQYF. The CDR3 DNA is TGTGCCAGTAGTATCGGAGCAAGGAGGGTCGGTGAGGCAGATACGCAGTATTTT.

This clone was recorded a few times. This chain connects TRBV14 to TRBJ1-2; no firm D call. The V and J ends lost 2 bases and 4 bases respectively, with 5 bases between them. Germline lookup yields CDR1 SGHDN and CDR2 FVKESK. The length of the CDR3 is 12 residues. CDR3 amino acids: CASSQSSYGYTF. The CDR3 DNA is TGTGCCAGCAGCCAATCTTCCTATGGCTACACCTTC.

In regard to this clone: It may be a read error: a sequence one base away is much more abundant. The chain has TRBV2 and TRBJ2-5; D call uncertain. The V and J ends lost 6 bases and 0 bases respectively, with 5 bases between them. Germline V gene lookup returns CDR1 SNHLY and CDR2 FYNNEI. The CDR3 extends over 12 amino acids. The CDR3 loop reads CASSSYQETQYF. CDR3 nucleotide sequence: TGTGCCAGCAGCTCTTACCAAGAGACCCAGTACTTC.

J is TRBJ2-7 and V is TRBV7-9, with D possibly being TRBD2 (6 bases). The length of the CDR3 is 14 residues. Germline assignment: CDR1 SEHNR and CDR2 FQNEAQ (reference sequence). Deletions cut 10 bases from V and 3 bases from J, with 19 bases between. CDR3 DNA: TGTGCCATCCCTCGGGGGAGACAGTTCTACGAGCAGTACTTC. Protein: CAIPRGRQFYEQYF.

The rearrangement joins TRBV20-1 to TRBJ1-1, with unresolved D. Germline loops: CDR1 DFQATT, CDR2 SNEGSKA (reference sequence). V was cut by 5 bases and J by 0 bases, with 4 bases left in between. The CDR3 spans 11 residues. The CDR3 nucleotides read TGCAGTGCTGGCGTGAACACTGAAGCTTTCTTT. It yields the protein CSAGVNTEAFF.

The chain is built from TRBV28 and TRBJ1-2, with D perhaps TRBD1 (5 bases). Germline CDR1 and CDR2: MDHEN and SYDVKM. V lost 9 bases and J lost 2, with 16 bases in between. The CDR3 runs 14 residues. The CDR3, as DNA: TGTGCCAGTAAGAAAATGGACACCAACTATGGCTACACCTTC. Its protein is CASKKMDTNYGYTF.

The chain combines TRBV7-6 with TRBJ2-5, with 9 bases lining up with TRBD1. The CDR3 has 15 amino acids. The J segment lost 0 bases and the V segment lost 4 bases, leaving 3 bases of the junction unmatched. CDR1 is SGHVS, CDR2 FNYEAQ, per germline. The CDR3 DNA sequence: TGTGCCAGCAGCTCCGGGACAGGGTACCAAGAGACCCAGTACTTC. Translation: CASSSGTGYQETQYF.

This sequence joins TRBV7-3 and TRBJ1-1; D unresolved. Germline CDR1 reads SGHTA; CDR2 reads FQGTGA. V lost 1 base to trimming and J lost 4 bases, with 10 bases between them. CDR3 length equals 14 residues. The CDR3, as DNA: TGTGCCAGCAGCTTAAGCGACGGAGTCACTGAAGCTTTCTTT. The encoded protein is CASSLSDGVTEAFF.

This clone was seen a handful of times. The rearrangement uses TRBV7-3 and TRBJ2-2; D gene uncertain. The CDR3 sequence is 14 residues long. In germline, CDR1 is SGHTA, CDR2 FQGTGA. V lost 6 bases and J lost 1, with 9 bases in between. The CDR3 bases are TGTGCCAGCAGATCAGATCTGAACACCGGGGAGCTGTTTTTT. This encodes CASRSDLNTGELFF. The whole variable domain, filled in from reference TRBV7-3 and TRBJ2-2, reads GAGVSQTPSNKVTEKGKYVELRCDPISGHTALYWYRQSLGQGPEFLIYFQGTGAADDSGLPNDRFFAVRPEGSVSTLKIQRTERGDSAVYLCASRSDLNTGELFFGEGSRLTVL.

The rearrangement joins TRBV30 to TRBJ1-1; 7 nucleotides match TRBD1. V lost 4 bases and J lost 7; bases outside the gene matches: 6. The CDR3 is made up of 12 amino acids. In germline, CDR1 is GTSNPN, CDR2 SVGIG (reference sequence). This CDR3 reads CAWNRDRDEAFF. Here the CDR3 DNA reads TGTGCCTGGAACCGGGACAGAGATGAAGCTTTCTTT.

This sequence joins TRBV19 and TRBJ2-5, with D tentatively TRBD1 (5 bases). Germline V lookup: CDR1 LNHDA, CDR2 SQIVND (reference sequence). V was clipped by 3 bases and J by 0 bases, with 8 bases between them. This CDR3 region has 14 residues. Here the CDR3 DNA reads TGTGCCAGTAGTATCAGGGCCAACCAAGAGACCCAGTACTTC. Amino acids: CASSIRANQETQYF.

This clone was seen a handful of times. V gene TRBV6-6 combines with J gene TRBJ2-2; D is unclear. V lost 5 bases and J 4 bases, leaving 8 bases between the germline ends. The CDR3 is 13 residues long. Per the germline V gene, CDR1 is MNHNY and CDR2 is SVGAGI (reference sequence). The CDR3 bases are TGTGCCAGCAGTCCTTTGAGCACCGGGGAGCTGTTTTTT. This codes for CASSPLSTGELFF.

The V gene is TRBV6-1, the J gene TRBJ2-3; 8 nucleotides agree with TRBD2. Germline lookup yields CDR1 MNHNS and CDR2 SASEGT. The CDR3 extends over 15 amino acids. V was clipped by 8 bases and J by 5 bases; unmatched bases: 12. The CDR3 region is CASDRTTSGRDTQYF. The CDR3 DNA follows: TGTGCCAGCGATAGGACTACAAGCGGGAGAGATACGCAGTATTTT.

This clone occurred a few times. This chain links TRBV5-4 with TRBJ1-4, with D possibly being TRBD1 (6 bases). This CDR3 has 15 residues. Germline CDR1 and CDR2: SGHNT and YYREEE (reference sequence). V was shortened by 4 bases and J by 0 bases, with 10 bases between the two germline ends. This chain's CDR3 is CASSLRGPTNEKLFF. The DNA for the CDR3 is TGTGCCAGCAGCCTCAGGGGACCAACTAATGAAAAACTGTTTTTT.